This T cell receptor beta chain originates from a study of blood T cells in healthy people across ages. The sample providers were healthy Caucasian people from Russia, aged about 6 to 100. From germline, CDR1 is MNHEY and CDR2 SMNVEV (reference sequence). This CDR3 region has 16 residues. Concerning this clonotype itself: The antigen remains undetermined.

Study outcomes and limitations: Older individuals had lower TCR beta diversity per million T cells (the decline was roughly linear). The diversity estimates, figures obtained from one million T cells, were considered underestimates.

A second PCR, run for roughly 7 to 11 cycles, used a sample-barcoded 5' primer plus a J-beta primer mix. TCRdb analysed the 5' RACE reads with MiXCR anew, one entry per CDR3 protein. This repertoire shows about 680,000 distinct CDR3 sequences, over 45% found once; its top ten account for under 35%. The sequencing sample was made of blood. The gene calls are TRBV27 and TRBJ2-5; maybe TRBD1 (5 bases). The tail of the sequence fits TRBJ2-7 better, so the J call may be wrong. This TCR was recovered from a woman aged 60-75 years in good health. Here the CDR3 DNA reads TGTGCCAGCAGTTTGGTGCGAGCCAGGGTAGGGTACGAGCAGTACTTC. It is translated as CASSLVRARVGYEQYF.